Following are 27 T cell receptor beta chains from one sample sequenced in a study of T cells expressing NK-cell markers (dated by TCRdb to about 2020). The library was produced with 5' RACE. Reads for this sample came from an Illumina HiSeq 2000. The reads were reprocessed in TCRdb, with one entry per CDR3 protein sequence and no accompanying DNA. The table held for this sample gives around 470,000 distinct CDR3 sequences. The ten largest clones take up over 1.3% of the sample. What was sequenced was blood T cells: a sorted CD56 or NKG2C T cell subset, CD4+ or CD8+ T cells, or bulk PBMC T cells (not recorded which). Every receptor here comes from a woman in her 50s in good health. Donor details come from another sample of the same person, matched by shared clones.

The rearrangement uses TRBV29-1 and TRBJ2-2; the D call from TCRdb, TRBD1, cannot be confirmed without DNA. The CDR3 is 14 residues long. The V gene's germline CDR1 is SQVTM and CDR2 ANQGSEA. The CDR3 loop is CSAKTGSGVGELFF.

This chain joins TRBV29-1 and TRBJ2-7; absent DNA, TCRdb's TRBD2 call cannot be checked. The germline gives CDR1 SQVTM, CDR2 ANQGSEA. CDR3 length equals 15 residues. The CDR3 spells CSVSSGRAGSYEQYF.

The chain recombines TRBV10-2 with TRBJ1-5; TCRdb's assignment of TRBD1 cannot be checked, as there is no DNA. Germline CDR1 reads WSHSY; CDR2 reads SAAADI. The CDR3 is 15 residues long. CDR3 sequence: CASSAGTGKNQPQHF.

This chain's CDR3 is CSVKRGSNQPQHF. The V call is TRBV20-1, the J call TRBJ1-5. The CDR3 runs 13 residues. Germline CDR1 DFQATT, CDR2 SNEGSKA (reference sequence).

The chain is built from TRBV11-3 and TRBJ2-1; TCRdb's D call of TRBD2 is untestable without DNA. Germline-derived CDR1 and CDR2 are SGHNT and YENEEA. The CDR3 covers 16 residues. This chain's CDR3 is CASSGPDREGRNEQFF.

The rearrangement uses TRBV9 and TRBJ2-1; TCRdb's D call of TRBD2 is untestable without DNA. The CDR3 runs to 17 residues. Germline CDR1 SGDLS, CDR2 YYNGEE. The CDR3 region is CASSPRAGLTHSVEQFF.

This chain joins TRBV5-5 and TRBJ1-4; TCRdb returns TRBD1, unconfirmable since there is no DNA. The CDR3 loop spans 15 amino acids. CDR1 is SGHKS and CDR2 is YYEKEE in the germline V gene (reference sequence). CDR3 region: CASSLDGQGTEKLFF.

This sequence joins TRBV7-9 and TRBJ2-5. Germline V gene sequence: CDR1 SEHNR, CDR2 FQNEAQ (reference sequence). The CDR3 has 13 amino acids. The CDR3 protein is CASSRRTKETQYF. Looking up the rest from reference TRBV7-9 and TRBJ2-5 gives the full variable domain: DTGVSQNPRHKITKRGQNVTFRCDPISEHNRLYWYRQTLGQGPEFLTYFQNEAQLEKSRLLSDRFSAERPKGSFSTLEIQRTEQGDSAMYLCASSRRTKETQYFGPGTRLLVL.

CDR3 region: CASSVTGPSDF. This chain uses TRBV5-1 with TRBJ1-6; TCRdb's assignment of TRBD1 cannot be checked, as there is no DNA. Germline V gene data show CDR1 as SGHRS and CDR2 as YFSETQ. This CDR3 is 11 amino acids long.

CDR3 sequence reads: CASSPTGIRTDTQYF. The genes are TRBV7-3 and TRBJ2-3; lacking DNA, the TRBD1 call made by TCRdb goes unchecked. CDR3 size: 15 residues. Germline CDR1 is SGHTA and CDR2 is FQGTGA.

The chain links TRBV6-1 to TRBJ2-1; TCRdb's D gene call, TRBD2, goes unchecked for lack of DNA. The length of the CDR3 is 13 residues. Germline V gives CDR1 MNHNS, CDR2 SASEGT. CDR3 sequence: CASTAGGIWEQFF.

CDR3 residues: CASSTRTGKDYGYTF. V and J are TRBV27 and TRBJ1-2; there is no DNA to check the TCRdb D call of TRBD1. From germline, CDR1 is MNHEY and CDR2 SMNVEV (reference sequence). The CDR3 sequence is 15 residues long.

The chain employs TRBV20-1 and TRBJ2-3. Germline-derived CDR1 and CDR2 are DFQATT and SNEGSKA (reference sequence). The CDR3 has 14 residues. CDR3 amino acids: CSATTAASTDTQYF.

The CDR3 region is CASSFLGGGILDTQYF. This chain joins TRBV11-2 and TRBJ2-3; as DNA is missing, the TRBD2 call by TCRdb cannot be tested. This CDR3 spans 16 amino acids. Germline lookup yields CDR1 SGHAT and CDR2 FQNNGV. The full variable domain, completed using reference TRBV11-2 and TRBJ2-3, is EAGVAQSPRYKIIEKRQSVAFWCNPISGHATLYWYQQILGQGPKLLIQFQNNGVVDDSQLPKDRFSAERLKGVDSTLKIQPAKLEDSAVYLCASSFLGGGILDTQYFGPGTRLTVL.

The chain links TRBV10-3 to TRBJ2-5; the D gene TCRdb calls, TRBD2, cannot be checked with no DNA. Looked up from germline, CDR1 is ENHRY and CDR2 is SYGVKD. The CDR3 runs 14 residues. The CDR3 here is CAIRAGGPGETQYF.

V usage is TRBV7-2 and J usage is TRBJ1-1. Germline values: CDR1 SGHTA, CDR2 FQGNSA. The CDR3 runs 15 residues. CDR3 in amino acids: CASSLDNSGSREAFF.

The chain couples TRBV5-1 to TRBJ1-2; as DNA is missing, the TRBD1 call by TCRdb cannot be tested. The CDR3 totals 14 residues. Germline V gene lookup returns CDR1 SGHRS and CDR2 YFSETQ. The CDR3 sequence is CASTRTGVIDGYTF.

The chain uses TRBV7-8 and TRBJ2-5. The CDR3 totals 14 residues. The V gene's germline CDR1 is SGHVS and CDR2 FQNEAQ. CDR3: CASSFLLLQETQYF.

The chain is built from TRBV6-2 or TRBV6-3 and TRBJ1-5. Germline V CDR1 and CDR2: MNHEY, SVGEGT. This CDR3 comprises 14 residues. The CDR3 here is CASAEGIGNQPQHF.

The CDR3 reads CATSDSWGSSYNEQFF. V is TRBV24-1 and J is TRBJ2-1. The CDR3 length is 16 residues. CDR1 is KGHDR, CDR2 SFDVKD, per germline.

The chain has TRBV7-3 and TRBJ2-3; the TRBD1 assignment by TCRdb is unverifiable without DNA. This CDR3 has 15 amino acids. Germline CDR1 SGHTA, CDR2 FQGTGA. CDR3 protein: CASSLGQGAADTQYF.

The chain is built from TRBV5-1 and TRBJ2-1; TCRdb selects TRBD2, and the lack of DNA leaves this call unchecked. The V gene's germline CDR1 is SGHRS and CDR2 YFSETQ. There are 15 residues in the CDR3. CDR3 region: CASSRKTSGSHEQFF.

The rearrangement uses TRBV12-3 or TRBV12-4 and TRBJ2-7. The CDR3 spans 11 residues. This chain's CDR3 is CASSRTYEQYF.

Here the CDR3 reads CASKLRSIQGGTYNEQFF. V usage is TRBV5-1 and J usage is TRBJ2-1; TCRdb's D call, TRBD1, is unchecked because there is no DNA. Germline V lookup: CDR1 SGHRS, CDR2 YFSETQ. The CDR3 is 18 residues long.

V is TRBV10-1 and J is TRBJ2-2; as DNA is missing, the TRBD2 call by TCRdb cannot be tested. This CDR3 comprises 16 residues. In germline, CDR1 is WNHNN, CDR2 SYGVQD (reference sequence). CDR3 amino acids: CASSPTSGKNTGELFF.

The rearrangement links TRBV16 to TRBJ1-1. The V gene's germline CDR1 is KGHSY and CDR2 FQNENV. The CDR3 is 13 residues long. This chain's CDR3 is CASSQSLITEAFF.

The chain couples TRBV29-1 to TRBJ2-5; TCRdb outputs TRBD1, but without DNA this stays unchecked. Germline V CDR1 and CDR2: SQVTM, ANQGSEA. The CDR3 loop spans 14 amino acids. CDR3 residues: CSARRGPPEETQYF.